The 12 T cell receptor beta chains below come from one sample, sequenced in a study of HIV-infected patients and healthy controls (dated by TCRdb to the mid-2010s). Whole blood was used without cell fractionation, so the repertoire reflected all unsorted peripheral T cells. The library relied on 5' RACE. Instrument on record: Illumina MiSeq. Reverse transcription of about 500 ng RNA was performed with SuperScript III using primers directed against the alpha and beta constant regions. Separate alpha and beta chain libraries were generated by chain-specific third strand synthesis with multiplexing indices. Clones were called with MiXCR by TCRdb after fastp trimmed the public reads at Q25, and only in-frame beta chains were retained. Every entry covers one CDR3 protein and lists the most common genes and DNA from its rows. The sample table records over 15,000 distinct CDR3 sequences; roughly 9.3% of these occur just once. The leading ten clones occupy roughly 2.5% of the sample.

Sequenced material: blood. Receptor source: an adult in good health.

Ten or more counts support this clonotype. The genes are TRBV29-1 and TRBJ2-3; 7 bases map to TRBD2. J was trimmed by 0 bases and V by 4 bases; bases with no gene match: 7. CDR3 size: 15 residues. From germline, CDR1 is SQVTM and CDR2 ANQGSEA. In DNA form, the CDR3 reads TGCAGCGTTGTTGGGGGGGTCTCTAGCACAGATACGCAGTATTTT. Its translation: CSVVGGVSSTDTQYF.

This clonotype has at least ten counts. The V call is TRBV20-1, the J call TRBJ2-2; 9 bases agree with TRBD2. Germline loops: CDR1 DFQATT, CDR2 SNEGSKA (reference sequence). V gave up 3 bases and J gave up 8 bases; unmatched junction bases: 10. This CDR3 has 15 amino acids. CDR3 loop: CSASVPAGGLGELFF. For the CDR3, the DNA is TGCAGTGCTAGCGTCCCAGCGGGAGGATTAGGGGAGCTGTTTTTT.

Sample share makes this clonotype medium-sized. The chain recombines TRBV4-1 with TRBJ1-2; D uncertain. The CDR3 spans 13 residues. Trimming stripped 1 base from V and 5 bases from J, with 8 bases between. Germline values: CDR1 MGHRA, CDR2 YSYEKL. DNA for the CDR3: TGCGCCAGCAGCCAAGGTCTTAGTTATGGCTACACCTTC. Amino acids: CASSQGLSYGYTF.

Only a few counts were recorded for this clonotype. The rearrangement links TRBV7-7 to TRBJ2-2; a weak D match, TRBD2 (6 bases). Germline V gene sequence: CDR1 SSHAT, CDR2 FNYEAQ (reference sequence). This CDR3 has 14 amino acids. This CDR3 is CASGRRGSPGELFF. The CDR3 bases are TGTGCTAGCGGACGCCGGGGCAGCCCCGGGGAGCTGTTTTTT.

The table lists this clonotype with a few counts. The genes are TRBV20-1 and TRBJ2-5; D not certain. The CDR3 totals 13 residues. From germline, CDR1 is DFQATT and CDR2 SNEGSKA (reference sequence). With 5 bases removed from V and 1 base from J, the gap between germline ends came to 11 bases. Written as DNA, the CDR3 is TGCAGTGCTGAATATAGAACCCAAGAGACCCAGTACTTC. Translating it yields CSAEYRTQETQYF.

In the case of this clonotype: Given a much more abundant clone one base away, this may be a read error. V is TRBV30 and J is TRBJ1-1; D gene unclear. Germline V lookup: CDR1 GTSNPN, CDR2 SVGIG (reference sequence). CDR3 length equals 12 residues. This chain's CDR3 is CAWSVGNSEAFF. For the CDR3, the DNA is TGTGCCTGGAGTGTGGGGAACTCTGAAGCTTTCTTT.

This clonotype was observed many times. The genes are TRBV23-1 and TRBJ1-5, with D hard to call. TRBV23-1 is given ORF status, its function remaining uncertain. Between the trimmed V and J ends, which lost 0 bases and 7 bases, there was a span of 13 bases. This CDR3 comprises 15 residues. CDR3 sequence: CASSQSWGGLQPQHF. The CDR3 DNA follows: TGCGCCAGCAGTCAATCTTGGGGAGGACTCCAGCCCCAGCATTTT.

J is TRBJ1-1 and V is TRBV28, with TRBD1 matching 8 bases. Trimming at V came to 4 bases and at J to 4 bases, leaving 14 bases not matched to a gene. Germline V gives CDR1 MDHEN, CDR2 SYDVKM. This CDR3 spans 17 amino acids. The CDR3, as DNA: TGTGCCAGCAGTTCCCCTCTGTCCCAGGGGGCCGGCACTGAAGCTTTCTTT. Protein product: CASSSPLSQGAGTEAFF. Combining the CDR3 with reference TRBV28 and TRBJ1-1 gives the whole variable domain DVKVTQSSRYLVKRTGEKVFLECVQDMDHENMFWYRQDPGLGLRLIYFSYDVKMKEKGDIPEGYSVSREKKERFSLILESASTNQTSMYLCASSSPLSQGAGTEAFFGQGTRLTVV.

This clonotype was found a few times. The V gene is TRBV5-1, the J gene TRBJ2-1; D uncertain. The germline CDR1 and CDR2 sequences are SGHRS and YFSETQ. The CDR3 is 16 amino acids. V dropped 0 bases and J dropped 6 bases, with 16 bases sitting between them. The CDR3 loop reads CASSLAGPGFPNEQFF. The CDR3 DNA follows: TGCGCCAGCAGCTTGGCCGGGCCAGGTTTCCCCAATGAGCAGTTCTTC.

This clonotype is labeled as medium-sized. The gene calls are TRBV20-1 and TRBJ2-7, with 11 bases matching TRBD2. Germline V gene data show CDR1 as DFQATT and CDR2 as SNEGSKA (reference sequence). The CDR3 sequence is 13 residues long. V shed 0 bases and J 7 bases; nucleotides not matched to a gene: 2. CDR3 bases: TGCAGTGCTAGAGAACTAGCGGGGGTGGAGCAGTACTTC. It is translated as CSARELAGVEQYF.

V is TRBV5-4 and J is TRBJ2-7; D is perhaps TRBD1 or TRBD2 (5 bases each). This CDR3 comprises 16 residues. Germline V gene data show CDR1 as SGHNT and CDR2 as YYREEE (reference sequence). The V end lost 4 bases, the J end lost 7 bases, and 24 bases lay between the germline ends. CDR3 in DNA: TGTGCCAGCAGCCTGGGGAGAGACAGAGCTGCTAGTGAGCAGTACTTC. Amino acids: CASSLGRDRAASEQYF.

This clonotype appeared many times. The rearrangement joins TRBV10-3 to TRBJ2-7; D call uncertain. CDR1 is ENHRY, CDR2 SYGVKD, per germline. The CDR3 spans 12 residues. V lost 4 bases and J 4 bases, leaving 8 bases between the germline ends. Here the CDR3 reads CAISAWGYEQYF. CDR3 in DNA: TGTGCCATCAGTGCGTGGGGTTACGAGCAGTACTTC.